Listed below are T cell receptor delta chains from one sample, sequenced in a study of γδ T cells in repeated Plasmodium falciparum infection. TCRdb made new clone calls on the multiplex PCR reads using CATT. The top ten clones hold approximately 25% of a sample with 50,000 to 55,000 delta-chain clones, roughly 2% of them seen once. The sequenced sample consisted of gamma-delta T cells from blood. These receptors were obtained from a pool of human donors (malaria-infected and uninfected, not separated). The CDR3 runs from the conserved cysteine through the conserved F or W. D genes are given only for firm matches. The size field reads how often the clone was seen (once, few, many) or a class if it is expanded.

D,V,J,size,CDR3,DNA
TRDD3,TRDV1,TRDJ1,many,CALGGPFFPLRYWGIDTDKLIF,TGTGCTCTTGGGGGGCCCTTTTTTCCCCTGCGATACTGGGGGATAGACACCGATAAACTCATCTTT
TRDD2,TRDV1,TRDJ1,many,CALGSLSFLQFYTDKLIF,TGTGCTCTTGGGTCTCTCTCCTTCCTCCAGTTTTACACCGATAAACTCATCTTT
TRDD3,TRDV1,TRDJ1,many,CALGESGWRGYVSPDLVLIF,TGTGCTCTTGGGGAATCCGGCTGGCGGGGATACGTTTCTCCGGATTTGGTACTCATCTTT
.,TRDV1,TRDJ1,many,CALGEQVPIPRGLYTDKLIF,TGTGCTCTTGGGGAACAGGTTCCTATCCCCCGGGGGTTGTACACCGATAAACTCATCTTT
.,TRDV1,TRDJ1,many,CALGEPASWVWYTDKLIF,TGTGCTCTTGGGGAACCGGCCTCCTGGGTTTGGTACACCGATAAACTCATCTTT
.,TRDV1,TRDJ1,many,CALGALPLFLNLVLGDTDKLIF,TGTGCTCTTGGGGCCTTGCCCCTCTTCCTAAATCTGGTACTGGGGGACACCGATAAACTCATCTTT
TRDD3,TRDV1,TRDJ1,medium-sized,CALGEAALYIWGISFNTDKLIF,TGTGCTCTTGGGGAAGCGGCCCTCTATATCTGGGGGATTTCGTTTAACACCGATAAACTCATCTTT
TRDD3,TRDV1,TRDJ1,many,CALGELRIPTVRGIRCTDKLIF,TGTGCTCTTGGGGAACTTAGAATCCCTACCGTCCGGGGGATCCGATGCACCGATAAACTCATCTTT
.,TRDV2,TRDJ1,large,CACDTGIYRITDKLIF,TGTGCCTGTGACACGGGGATTTATAGGATCACCGATAAACTCATCTTT
TRDD3,TRDV1,TRDJ2,many,CALGENPEPSQNSLGDPFWTAQLFF,TGTGCTCTTGGGGAAAATCCAGAACCTTCCCAAAATTCGCTGGGGGACCCTTTCTGGACAGCACAACTCTTCTTT
TRDD3,TRDV2,TRDJ1,medium-sized,CACDAVLGARDFTDKLIF,TGTGCCTGTGACGCCGTACTGGGGGCCCGTGACTTCACCGATAAACTCATCTTT
TRDD3,TRDV1,TRDJ1,medium-sized,CALGRRGLRCGGKRTDKLIF,TGTGCTCTTGGGAGAAGGGGCTTACGGTGTGGGGGAAAACGTACCGATAAACTCATCTTT
TRDD3,TRDV2,TRDJ1,medium-sized,CACGGDRGEKTTDKLIF,TGTGCCTGTGGGGGGGATCGGGGGGAGAAGACAACCGATAAACTCATCTTT
TRDD3,TRDV3,TRDJ1,many,CAFMSPTTGGYGDTDKLIF,TGTGCCTTTATGTCTCCTACGACTGGGGGATACGGGGACACCGATAAACTCATCTTT